A selection of T cell receptor beta chains follows, all from one sample in a study of CD8+CD57+ T cells in acquired aplastic anemia. Each CDR3 protein gets one entry after TCRdb re-called the reads with MiXCR. Of some 150,000 distinct CDR3 sequences in the sample, more than 45% are singletons; the top ten hold over 0.95%. Source material: sorted CD4+, CD8+, or CD8+CD57+ T cells (not recorded which) from PBMCs. These receptor sequences come from a human donor with aplastic anemia. The CDR3 runs from the conserved cysteine through the conserved F or W. A D gene is named only where the DNA matches it firmly. Some rows have no size entry. The others give once, few or many, or a class for an expanded clone.

v_gene	len	d_gene	j_gene	abundance	CDR3aa	CDR3nt
TRBV12-3/TRBV12-4	15	TRBD1	TRBJ2-6	NA	CASSDRAGGANVLTF	TGTGCCAGCAGCGACAGGGCGGGCGGGGCCAACGTCCTGACTTTC
TRBV9	14	NA	TRBJ2-5	few	CASSARAGFETQYF	TGTGCCAGCAGCGCCCGCGCGGGGTTTGAGACCCAGTACTTC
TRBV19	13	NA	TRBJ2-1	NA	CASSPRRRDEQFF	TGTGCCAGTAGTCCCCGCAGGAGGGATGAGCAGTTCTTC
TRBV2	16	TRBD1	TRBJ2-7	few	CASSVRIIGTDYEQYF	TGTGCCAGCAGTGTACGCATAATAGGGACAGACTACGAGCAGTACTTC
TRBV20-1	16	NA	TRBJ2-3	many	CSARDWEWGPTDTQYF	TGCAGTGCTAGAGATTGGGAGTGGGGGCCCACAGATACGCAGTATTTT
TRBV2	13	NA	TRBJ2-7	few	CASNGGGSYEQYF	TGTGCCAGCAACGGAGGGGGCAGCTACGAGCAGTACTTC
TRBV19	15	NA	TRBJ1-2	many	CASSMAILSNYGYTF	TGTGCCAGTAGTATGGCGATCCTCTCTAACTATGGCTACACCTTC
TRBV12-3/TRBV12-4	14	NA	TRBJ1-3	NA	CASSYASSGNTIYF	TGTGCCAGCTCCTACGCATCGTCTGGAAACACCATATATTTT
TRBV10-3	16	TRBD1	TRBJ2-7	many	CAISESPTGLAYEQYF	TGTGCCATCAGTGAGTCCCCGACAGGGCTAGCCTACGAGCAGTACTTC
TRBV7-2	12	TRBD2	TRBJ2-3	NA	CASGLAGGTQYF	TGTGCCAGCGGGCTAGCGGGAGGCACGCAGTATTTT
TRBV10-3	12	NA	TRBJ1-3	many	CAISDTGNTIYF	TGTGCCATCAGTGATACCGGAAACACCATATATTTT
TRBV7-2	15	NA	TRBJ2-7	NA	CASSSKQGSYSEQYF	TGTGCCAGCAGCTCAAAACAGGGTTCTTACTCCGAGCAGTACTTC
TRBV7-2	12	NA	TRBJ2-7	many	CASSLAVYEQYF	TGTGCCAGCAGCTTAGCGGTCTACGAGCAGTACTTC
TRBV6-5	12	TRBD1	TRBJ1-1	many	CASRDLGQGAFF	TGTGCCAGCAGAGACCTGGGACAGGGAGCTTTCTTT
TRBV25-1	16	TRBD1	TRBJ1-2	NA	CASMAPQGNDVDGYTF	TGTGCCAGCATGGCCCCACAGGGGAATGATGTGGATGGCTACACCTTC
TRBV2	15	TRBD1	TRBJ1-2	NA	CASSEADRDDYGYTF	TGTGCCAGCAGTGAAGCGGACAGGGATGACTATGGCTACACCTTC
TRBV7-6	13	NA	TRBJ1-1	many	CASSSTSSTEAFF	TGTGCCAGCAGCTCCACGAGCAGCACTGAAGCTTTCTTT
TRBV29-1	12	NA	TRBJ2-7	once	CSVGTNSYEQYF	TGCAGCGTTGGGACAAACTCCTACGAGCAGTACTTC
TRBV29-1	13	NA	TRBJ2-7	NA	CSVEDLGVSEQYF	TGCAGCGTTGAAGATCTGGGGGTTAGCGAGCAGTACTTC
TRBV24-1	14	NA	TRBJ2-3	NA	CATSDLVGTDTQYF	TGTGCCACCAGTGATCTGGTTGGTACAGATACGCAGTATTTT
TRBV24-1	13	TRBD2	TRBJ2-7	few	CATSTSGGREQYF	TGTGCCACCAGTACTAGCGGGGGGCGCGAGCAGTACTTC
TRBV2	13	NA	TRBJ1-1	NA	CASSLTGQSEAFF	TGTGCCAGCAGTCTGACCGGACAGTCTGAAGCTTTCTTT
TRBV12-3/TRBV12-4	15	NA	TRBJ2-1	many	CASSLQGGGADEQFF	TGTGCCAGCAGTCTCCAGGGTGGGGGGGCCGATGAGCAGTTCTTC
TRBV7-7	15	NA	TRBJ1-3	NA	CASSLDDGPGNTIYF	TGTGCTAGCAGCTTAGATGACGGCCCTGGAAACACCATATATTTT
TRBV5-4	16	TRBD1	TRBJ1-2	NA	CASSLAGDRGVYGYTF	TGTGCCAGCAGCTTGGCGGGGGACAGGGGCGTCTATGGCTACACCTTC
TRBV2	13	NA	TRBJ1-3	NA	CASSFGTLNTIYF	TGTGCCAGCAGTTTCGGGACACTAAACACCATATATTTT
TRBV5-1	14	TRBD2	TRBJ2-3	many	CASSPLAGGDTQYF	TGTGCCAGCAGCCCACTAGCGGGGGGAGATACGCAGTATTTT
TRBV12-3/TRBV12-4	15	NA	TRBJ1-5	many	CASRPTGTYNQPQHF	TGTGCCAGCAGACCAACAGGGACCTACAATCAGCCCCAGCATTTT
TRBV28	13	NA	TRBJ1-2	NA	CASSLSVVYGYTF	TGTGCCAGCAGTTTATCCGTAGTGTATGGCTACACCTTC
TRBV7-9	12	TRBD2	TRBJ2-1	few	CASSGTSDEQFF	TGTGCCAGCAGCGGTACTAGCGATGAGCAGTTCTTC
TRBV12-3/TRBV12-4	12	TRBD1	TRBJ2-7	many	CASSSGGYEQYF	TGTGCCAGCAGTTCAGGGGGATACGAGCAGTACTTC
TRBV7-2	15	TRBD1	TRBJ1-2	many	CASSLGDRSNYGYTF	TGTGCCAGCAGCTTAGGGGACAGATCTAACTATGGCTACACCTTC